One sample yielded the 3 T cell receptor beta chains listed below, sequenced in a study of blood T cell repertoires in COVID-19. TCRdb's table, derived via immunoSEQ multiplex PCR, lists solely in-frame clones and lacks some. The profile shows fewer than 200,000 clones, about four fifths of them singletons. Sequenced input: PBMCs or T cells enriched from blood (not recorded which). These receptor sequences come from a man in his sixties who had recovered from COVID-19.

This chain uses TRBV9 with TRBJ2-7; 15 bases fit TRBD2. The CDR3 has 18 amino acids. V lost 3 bases to trimming and J lost 3 bases; unmatched junction nucleotides: 10. Germline V gene data show CDR1 as SGDLS and CDR2 as YYNGEE. CDR3: CASSAGLAGGSRNYEQYF. The CDR3 DNA follows: TGTGCCAGCAGCGCTGGACTAGCGGGAGGGTCTCGAAACTACGAGCAGTACTTC.

The chain recombines TRBV11-2 with TRBJ2-4, with a tentative D call TRBD1 (6 bases). Trimming removed 4 bases from V and 2 bases from J, with 18 bases in between. CDR3 length: 17 residues. In germline, CDR1 is SGHAT, CDR2 FQNNGV. CDR3 sequence: CASSWAQGSFPKNIQYF. CDR3 nucleotides: TGTGCCAGCAGCTGGGCACAGGGTTCTTTTCCCAAAAACATTCAGTACTTC.

Remarks on this clone: One junction end does not reproduce the germline sequence, and a read error may be involved. The sample carries other DNA sequences with the same CDR3. The gene calls are TRBV10-3 and TRBJ2-3; 13 nucleotides agree with TRBD2. CDR1 and CDR2 from the germline V gene are ENHRY and SYGVKD. This CDR3 contains 18 residues. The DNA for the CDR3 is TGTGCCACCCGACCAGGGACTAGCGGGGTAGCTAGCACAGATACGCAATATTTT. As protein: CATRPGTSGVASTDTQYF.